This T cell receptor (beta chain) was recorded in a study of blood T cell repertoires in COVID-19. This clone has only a few counts. Germline values: CDR1 MNHNY, CDR2 SVGAGI (reference sequence). The length of the CDR3 is 16 residues. V was shortened by 1 base and J by 0 bases, with 13 bases between the two germline ends. The assay was immunoSEQ multiplex PCR, and TCRdb's table has in-frame clones only and misses some. The repertoire holds 150,000 to 200,000 clones, with around 87% as singletons. The sequence came from a woman in her 70s with COVID-19, enrolled during active disease. The chain has TRBV6-6 and TRBJ2-7, with D perhaps TRBD1 (6 bases). Sequenced: peripheral blood. CDR3 region: CASSYLRGSSSYEQYF. CDR3 in DNA: TGTGCCAGCAGTTACTTGAGGGGGAGCAGCTCCTACGAGCAGTACTTC.